The present T cell receptor (beta chain) was sequenced within a study of shared clonotypes between healthy human individuals. Overall study results and limits: The genetic and exposure-history diversity represented was limited by few donors.

V lost 11 bases and J lost 0; bases outside the gene matches: 3. Germline values: CDR1 MGHDK, CDR2 SYGVNS. CDR3 length equals 12 residues. Recent vaccinations or acute infections were absent in the healthy HIV-negative adult donors. Every donor was a Caucasian adult from Nashville, Tennessee. This clone was seen a handful of times. Its antigen is not known. TCRdb's table, derived via immunoSEQ multiplex PCR, lists solely in-frame clones and lacks some. The sample includes approximately 87,000 clones, about 64% of them seen just once. This TCR derives from a man aged 25-45 years in good health. The source material was memory CD8+ T cells sorted from blood. Subset noted: CD45RO+ cells pooled with CCR7-negative TemRA cells. V and J are TRBV25-1 and TRBJ2-7; TRBD2 matches 8 bases. The CDR3 DNA reads TGTGCCGCGGGAGGTACCTCCTACGAGCAGTACTTC. Its translation: CAAGGTSYEQYF.